Listed below are T cell receptor beta chains from one sample, sequenced in a study of CD8+CD57+ T cells in acquired aplastic anemia. TCRdb re-analysed the reads in MiXCR, keeping a single row per CDR3 protein. The table records about 160,000 distinct CDR3 sequences, under 55% of them present only once. Sequencing was done on a sample of sorted CD4+, CD8+, or CD8+CD57+ T cells (not recorded which) from PBMCs. These receptors were collected from a human donor with aplastic anemia. Each CDR3 is given with its conserved first and last residue. A D gene is named only where the DNA matches it firmly. Clone size is shown for a subset of rows, as once, few, many or a class of expanded clone.

D gene: TRBD2; J gene: TRBJ2-3; V gene: TRBV2; clone size: .; CDR3 DNA: TGTGCCAGCAGTGAAGGCGGGGGAGCTAACACAGATACGCAGTATTTT; CDR3 protein: CASSEGGGANTDTQYF
D gene: .; J gene: TRBJ2-7; V gene: TRBV24-1; clone size: .; CDR3 DNA: TGTGCCACCAGTGACCTTAGTCCGTGCTCCTACGAGCAGTACTTC; CDR3 protein: CATSDLSPCSYEQYF
D gene: TRBD1; J gene: TRBJ1-1; V gene: TRBV6-5; clone size: many; CDR3 DNA: TGTGCCAGCAGGTACGGGACAGTAAACACTGAAGCTTTCTTT; CDR3 protein: CASRYGTVNTEAFF
D gene: .; J gene: TRBJ1-6; V gene: TRBV25-1; clone size: many; CDR3 DNA: TGTGCCAGCAGTGTTACGGGGGGGATCGGTTCACCCCTCCACTTT; CDR3 protein: CASSVTGGIGSPLHF
D gene: TRBD1; J gene: TRBJ2-3; V gene: TRBV10-3; clone size: .; CDR3 DNA: TGTGCCATCAGTGAAACCGGGACAGATACAAGCACAGATACGCAGTATTTT; CDR3 protein: CAISETGTDTSTDTQYF
D gene: TRBD1; J gene: TRBJ1-2; V gene: TRBV6-1; clone size: .; CDR3 DNA: TGTGCCAGCACCCCGGACAGGGGTGGCTACACCTTC; CDR3 protein: CASTPDRGGYTF
D gene: .; J gene: TRBJ2-1; V gene: TRBV27; clone size: .; CDR3 DNA: TGTGCCAGCAGTTCAGACGACAGGGGAGGGTATGAGCAGTTCTTC; CDR3 protein: CASSSDDRGGYEQFF
D gene: .; J gene: TRBJ1-2; V gene: TRBV30; clone size: few; CDR3 DNA: TGTGCCTGGAGCCCAACCGGTGGGGGTTATGGCTACACCTTC; CDR3 protein: CAWSPTGGGYGYTF
D gene: TRBD1; J gene: TRBJ1-2; V gene: TRBV6-5; clone size: .; CDR3 DNA: TGTGCCAGCAGTTACGGGGACAGCGAATCCACCTTC; CDR3 protein: CASSYGDSESTF
D gene: .; J gene: TRBJ2-7; V gene: TRBV25-1; clone size: .; CDR3 DNA: TGTGCCAGCAGTGAAACGAGCCAGGGGAGCTCCTACGAGCAGTACTTC; CDR3 protein: CASSETSQGSSYEQYF
D gene: .; J gene: TRBJ2-1; V gene: TRBV7-3; clone size: many; CDR3 DNA: TGTGCCAGCAGCCCGGAACTAGTGAATGAGCAGTTCTTC; CDR3 protein: CASSPELVNEQFF
D gene: .; J gene: TRBJ1-1; V gene: TRBV20-1; clone size: .; CDR3 DNA: TGCAGTGCTTCTAACCATCCGGGGGTTTGTACTGAAGCCTTCTTT; CDR3 protein: CSASNHPGVCTEAFF
D gene: TRBD1; J gene: TRBJ1-4; V gene: TRBV20-1; clone size: many; CDR3 DNA: TGCAGTGCTAGCCGGGACAGGGCGGACCCTAATGAAAAACTGTTTTTT; CDR3 protein: CSASRDRADPNEKLFF
D gene: TRBD2; J gene: TRBJ2-1; V gene: TRBV5-1; clone size: many; CDR3 DNA: TGCGCCAGCAGCCTCTTAAGCGGGAGTCCCTCCTACAATGAGCAGTTCTTC; CDR3 protein: CASSLLSGSPSYNEQFF
D gene: .; J gene: TRBJ1-2; V gene: TRBV11-2; clone size: .; CDR3 DNA: TGTGCCAGCAGCTTAGACCCCTCCGGGCAGGGTGTGAGTTACACCTTC; CDR3 protein: CASSLDPSGQGVSYTF
D gene: TRBD1; J gene: TRBJ1-3; V gene: TRBV7-8; clone size: many; CDR3 DNA: TGTGCCAGCAGCTTAGAGGGGGCAAACACCATATATTTT; CDR3 protein: CASSLEGANTIYF
D gene: .; J gene: TRBJ1-1; V gene: TRBV7-2; clone size: .; CDR3 DNA: TGTGCCAGCAGCTTTGAAATGAACACTGAAGCTTTCTTT; CDR3 protein: CASSFEMNTEAFF
D gene: .; J gene: TRBJ2-1; V gene: TRBV7-2; clone size: .; CDR3 DNA: TGTGCCAGCAACTTAGCGCAGAGGGGGGACAATGAGCAGTTCTTC; CDR3 protein: CASNLAQRGDNEQFF
D gene: TRBD1; J gene: TRBJ2-7; V gene: TRBV7-6; clone size: .; CDR3 DNA: TGTGCCAGCAGCGCGGGCAGGGGGAACTACGAGCAGTACTTC; CDR3 protein: CASSAGRGNYEQYF
D gene: .; J gene: TRBJ2-5; V gene: TRBV20-1; clone size: few; CDR3 DNA: TGCAGTGCTCAGGACATTTACCAAGAGACCCAGTACTTC; CDR3 protein: CSAQDIYQETQYF